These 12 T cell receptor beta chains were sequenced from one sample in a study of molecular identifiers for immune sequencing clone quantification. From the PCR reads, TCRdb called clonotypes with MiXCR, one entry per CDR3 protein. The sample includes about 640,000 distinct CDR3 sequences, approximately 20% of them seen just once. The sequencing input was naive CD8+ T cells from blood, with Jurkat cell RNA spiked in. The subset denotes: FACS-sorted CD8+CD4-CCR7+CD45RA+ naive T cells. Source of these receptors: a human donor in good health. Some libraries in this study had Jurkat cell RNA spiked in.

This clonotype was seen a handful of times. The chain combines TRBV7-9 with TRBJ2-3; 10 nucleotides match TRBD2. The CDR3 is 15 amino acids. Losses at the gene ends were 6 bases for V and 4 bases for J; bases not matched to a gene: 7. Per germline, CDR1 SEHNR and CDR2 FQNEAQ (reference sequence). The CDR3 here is CASSGSSGSADTQYF. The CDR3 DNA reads TGTGCCAGCAGTGGGTCTAGCGGGAGCGCAGATACGCAGTATTTT.

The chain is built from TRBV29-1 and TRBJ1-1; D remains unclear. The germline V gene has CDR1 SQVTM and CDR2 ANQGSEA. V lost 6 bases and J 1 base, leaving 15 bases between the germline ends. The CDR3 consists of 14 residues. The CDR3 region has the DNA TGCAGCGTGTTGAACTGGGCCCAGAACACTGAAGCTTTCTTT. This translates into CSVLNWAQNTEAFF.

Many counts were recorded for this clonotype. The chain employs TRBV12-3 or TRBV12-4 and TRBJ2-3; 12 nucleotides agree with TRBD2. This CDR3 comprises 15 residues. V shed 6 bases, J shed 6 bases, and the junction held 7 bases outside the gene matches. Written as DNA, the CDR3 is TGTGCCAGCAGAACTAGCGGGGGGCAGCCCGATACGCAGTATTTT. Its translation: CASRTSGGQPDTQYF.

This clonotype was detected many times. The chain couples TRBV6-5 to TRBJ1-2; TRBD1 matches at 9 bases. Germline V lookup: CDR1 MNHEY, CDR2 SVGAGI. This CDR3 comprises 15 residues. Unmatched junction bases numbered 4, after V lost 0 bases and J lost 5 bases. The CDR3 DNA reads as TGTGCCAGCAGTTACTCATTGACAGGGGGGTATGGCTACACCTTC. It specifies CASSYSLTGGYGYTF.

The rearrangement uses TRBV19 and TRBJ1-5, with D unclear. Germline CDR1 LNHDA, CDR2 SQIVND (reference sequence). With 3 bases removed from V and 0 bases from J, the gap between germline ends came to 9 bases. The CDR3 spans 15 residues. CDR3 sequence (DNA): TGTGCCAGTAGTATCTCGCAATATAGCAATCAGCCCCAGCATTTT. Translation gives CASSISQYSNQPQHF.

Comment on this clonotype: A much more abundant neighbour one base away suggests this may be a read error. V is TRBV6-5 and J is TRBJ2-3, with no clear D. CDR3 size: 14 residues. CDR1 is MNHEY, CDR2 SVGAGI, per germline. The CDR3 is CASGYSGNTDTQYF. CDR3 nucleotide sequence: TGTGCCAGCGGTTACTCTGGGAACACAGATACGCAGTATTTT.

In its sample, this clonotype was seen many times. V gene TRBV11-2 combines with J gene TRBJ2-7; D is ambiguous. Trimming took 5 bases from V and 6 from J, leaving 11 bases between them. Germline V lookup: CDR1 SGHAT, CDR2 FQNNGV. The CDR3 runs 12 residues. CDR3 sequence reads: CASSLGISEQYF. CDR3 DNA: TGTGCCAGCAGCCTGGGGATTTCCGAGCAGTACTTC.

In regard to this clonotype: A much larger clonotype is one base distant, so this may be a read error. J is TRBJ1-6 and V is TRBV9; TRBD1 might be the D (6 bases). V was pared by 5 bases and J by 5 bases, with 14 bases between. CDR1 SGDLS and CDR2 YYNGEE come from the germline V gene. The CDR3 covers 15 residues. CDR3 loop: CASSETRTDNSPLHF. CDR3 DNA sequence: TGTGCCAGCAGTGAAACCAGGACAGATAATTCACCCCTCCACTTT.

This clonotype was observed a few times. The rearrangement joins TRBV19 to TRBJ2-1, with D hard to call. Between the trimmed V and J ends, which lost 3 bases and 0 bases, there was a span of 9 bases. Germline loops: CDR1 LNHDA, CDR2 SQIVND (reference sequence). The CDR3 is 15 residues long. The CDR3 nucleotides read TGTGCCAGTAGTATTCTTAGCAGCTCCTACAATGAGCAGTTCTTC. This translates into CASSILSSSYNEQFF.

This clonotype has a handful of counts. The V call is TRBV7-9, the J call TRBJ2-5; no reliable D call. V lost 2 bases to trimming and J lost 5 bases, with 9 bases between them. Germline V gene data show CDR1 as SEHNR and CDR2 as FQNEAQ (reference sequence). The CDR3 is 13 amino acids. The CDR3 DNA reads TGTGCCAGCAGCTTAACCTTATATGAGACCCAGTACTTC. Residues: CASSLTLYETQYF.

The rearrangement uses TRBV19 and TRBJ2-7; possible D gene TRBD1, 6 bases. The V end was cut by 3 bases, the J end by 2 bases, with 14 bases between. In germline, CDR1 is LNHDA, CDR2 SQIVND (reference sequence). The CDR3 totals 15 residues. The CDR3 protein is CASSIGAGTTYEQYF. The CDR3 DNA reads TGTGCCAGTAGTATCGGGGCTGGGACAACCTACGAGCAGTACTTC. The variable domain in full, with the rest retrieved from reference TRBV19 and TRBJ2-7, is DGGITQSPKYLFRKEGQNVTLSCEQNLNHDAMYWYRQDPGQGLRLIYYSQIVNDFQKGDIAEGYSVSREKKESFPLTVTSAQKNPTAFYLCASSIGAGTTYEQYFGPGTRLTVT.

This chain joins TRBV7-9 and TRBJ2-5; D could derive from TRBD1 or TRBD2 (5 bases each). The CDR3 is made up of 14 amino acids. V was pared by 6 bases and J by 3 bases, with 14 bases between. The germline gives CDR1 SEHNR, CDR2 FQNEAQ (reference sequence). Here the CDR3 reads CASRQPGREETQYF. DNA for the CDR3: TGTGCCAGCAGACAGCCGGGGCGGGAAGAGACCCAGTACTTC.